These T cell receptor beta chains were read from a single sample in a study of T cells in narcolepsy. Profiling relied on immunoSEQ multiplex PCR, and the TCRdb table lists in-frame clones only, not all of them. The sample contains tens of thousands of clones, roughly four fifths of which appear only once. Sequencing was done on a sample of CD45RA- memory CD4+ T cells from PBMCs. The origin of the receptors is a human donor with narcolepsy. Each CDR3 is given with its conserved first and last residue. A D gene is named only where the DNA matches it firmly. A row's size may be missing; if present it is once, few, many or a size class.

clone size	V gene	J gene	D gene	CDR3 protein	CDR3 DNA
-	TRBV6-1	TRBJ2-7	-	CASSSQYF	TGTGCCAGCAGCTCCCAGTACTTC
once	TRBV6-1	TRBJ1-1	-	CASSGLGVNTEAFF	TGTGCCAGCAGCGGGCTTGGGGTGAACACTGAAGCTTTCTTT
-	TRBV10-3	TRBJ1-2	-	CAISVRDGYGYTF	TGTGCCATCAGTGTCCGGGACGGCTATGGCTACACCTTC
-	TRBV5-5	TRBJ1-2	-	CASSPGQKNYGYTF	TGTGCCAGCAGCCCCGGACAGAAAAATTATGGCTACACCTTC
-	TRBV28	TRBJ1-1	-	CASTPGGADTEAFF	TGTGCCAGCACCCCAGGCGGGGCCGACACTGAAGCTTTCTTT
-	TRBV5-1	TRBJ1-2	TRBD1	CASGPGQIYGYTF	TGCGCCAGCGGTCCGGGACAGATATATGGCTACACCTTC
-	TRBV7-6	TRBJ1-2	-	CASSPRMGGYTF	TGTGCCAGCAGCCCGCGAATGGGAGGCTACACCTTC
-	TRBV28	TRBJ1-5	-	CASRTTGPGQPQHF	TGTGCCAGCAGAACGACAGGACCGGGACAGCCCCAGCATTTT
-	TRBV5-1	TRBJ2-1	-	CASSLARGTTVNNEQFF	TGCGCCAGCAGCTTGGCCCGCGGGACGACAGTCAACAATGAGCAGTTCTTC
-	TRBV6-5	TRBJ1-6	-	CASRLGQLNNSPLHF	TGTGCCAGCAGGCTGGGACAACTCAATAATTCACCCCTCCACTTT
-	TRBV28	TRBJ1-4	-	CASSLGGGDEKLFF	TGTGCCAGCAGTTTAGGCGGGGGGGATGAAAAACTGTTTTTT
-	TRBV11-3	TRBJ2-2	-	CASSLEGGTGELFF	TGTGCCAGCAGCTTAGAGGGAGGCACCGGGGAGCTGTTTTTT
-	TRBV27	TRBJ2-7	-	CASRQQHRTNYEQYF	TGTGCCAGCAGACAACAACACCGGACAAACTACGAGCAGTACTTC
-	TRBV11-2	TRBJ2-2	TRBD2	CASSLAGGPGTGELFF	TGTGCCAGCAGCTTAGCGGGAGGGCCGGGCACCGGGGAGCTGTTTTTT
-	TRBV5-6	TRBJ2-5	TRBD2	CASSPPGGSKKTQYF	TGTGCCAGCAGTCCGCCGGGAGGGAGTAAAAAGACCCAGTACTTC
-	TRBV10-2	TRBJ2-1	-	CASKGEFLSYNEQFF	TGCGCCAGCAAAGGGGAGTTTCTCTCCTACAATGAGCAGTTCTTC
-	TRBV19	TRBJ2-1	-	CASSIGFWRDGEQFF	TGTGCCAGTAGTATAGGGTTCTGGCGGGATGGTGAGCAGTTCTTC
-	TRBV6-5	TRBJ2-7	TRBD1	CASSSSTGVEGYEQYF	TGTGCCAGCAGTTCCTCTACAGGGGTAGAAGGCTACGAGCAGTACTTC
-	TRBV21-1	TRBJ1-3	-	CASSPLREGNGNTIYF	TGTGCCAGCAGCCCCCTAAGGGAGGGCAACGGAAACACCATATATTTT
-	TRBV28	TRBJ2-3	TRBD2	CASSPSGASTDTQYF	TGTGCCAGCAGTCCTAGCGGAGCCAGCACAGATACGCAGTATTTT
-	TRBV4-2	TRBJ2-5	-	CASSQDRGNQETQYF	TGTGCCAGCAGCCAAGATCGGGGGAACCAAGAGACCCAGTACTTC
-	TRBV29-1	TRBJ2-5	TRBD1	CSVGWGRGPLEKETQYF	TGCAGCGTTGGTTGGGGCAGGGGGCCTCTAGAGAAAGAGACCCAGTACTTC
-	TRBV6-1	TRBJ2-5	-	CASRKQGQETQYF	TGTGCCAGCAGAAAACAGGGTCAAGAGACCCAGTACTTC
-	TRBV7-3	TRBJ2-3	-	CASSLGGHSTDTQYF	TGTGCCAGCAGCTTGGGGGGTCACAGCACAGATACGCAGTATTTT
-	TRBV18	TRBJ2-2	-	CASSPGSARGELFF	TGTGCCAGCTCACCAGGGTCCGCCCGCGGGGAGCTGTTTTTT
-	TRBV18	TRBJ1-4	-	CASSPYPGPTNEKLFF	TGTGCCAGCTCACCCTACCCAGGGCCTACTAATGAAAAACTGTTTTTT
-	TRBV5-4	TRBJ2-3	-	CASSLDGGPGTDTQYF	TGTGCCAGCAGCTTGGACGGCGGGCCCGGCACAGATACGCAGTATTTT